The TCR beta chain described here comes from a study of cytomegalovirus exposure and HLA in healthy donors. General observations from the study: Being productive about 87% or about 30% of the time was typical of most TCR beta V segments in an earlier analysis.

Vbeta (60) and Jbeta (13) primers were used in the PCR. Measured with immunoSEQ multiplex PCR; TCRdb has only the in-frame clones, and not every one. The sample has fewer than 250,000 clones; about four fifths are singletons. On this clone itself: What it binds is not known.

The trim removed 5 bases at V and 0 bases at J, leaving 7 bases unmatched. This CDR3 spans 15 amino acids. The germline V gene encodes CDR1 SQVTM and CDR2 ANQGSEA. The sequencing sample was made of PBMCs. The sequence derives from a woman in her forties or fifties in good health and CMV-seropositive. The rearrangement joins TRBV29-1 to TRBJ1-1; TRBD1 matches 9 bases. The CDR3 is CSVRRDRALNTEAFF. The CDR3, as DNA: TGCAGCGTTCGCCGGGACAGGGCTTTGAACACTGAAGCTTTCTTT.